These T cell receptor beta chains were read from a single sample in a study of blood T cell repertoires in COVID-19. Method: immunoSEQ multiplex PCR; TCRdb's copy keeps in-frame clones and lacks some. Of hundreds of thousands of clones listed, approximately 92% are singletons. Sequencing was carried out using PBMCs or T cells enriched from blood (not recorded which). Source of these receptors: a man aged 18 to 30 who had recovered from COVID-19. Both conserved end residues are part of each CDR3. The D gene is left open where the match is weak. Only part of the rows carry a size: once, few, many, or a class if the clone is expanded.

D gene	clone size	V gene	J gene	CDR3 DNA	CDR3 protein
NA	NA	TRBV27	TRBJ1-1	TGTGCCAGCGGAATGCATGGGGGCATGAACACTGAAGCTTTCTTT	CASGMHGGMNTEAFF
NA	once	TRBV28	TRBJ1-1	TGTGCCAGCAGTTTCACAGGATCACGGGTTGAAGCTTTCTTT	CASSFTGSRVEAFF
TRBD2	NA	TRBV5-4	TRBJ2-7	TGTGCCAGCAGCTCTTATAGCGGGAGACTGGGTTCCTACGAGCAGTACTTC	CASSSYSGRLGSYEQYF
NA	NA	TRBV28	TRBJ2-5	TGTGCCAGCCTCGGACTGAAGAGAGTGGAGACCCAGTACTTC	CASLGLKRVETQYF
NA	NA	TRBV6-1	TRBJ1-1	TGTGCCAGCAGTGAGACCCGGGGGAACACTGAAGCTTTCTTT	CASSETRGNTEAFF
TRBD1	NA	TRBV6-5	TRBJ2-1	TGTGCCAGCAGTTACTCGACAGGGACCCAGTTCTTC	CASSYSTGTQFF
NA	NA	TRBV28	TRBJ1-1	TGTGCCAGCAGCCCCACGTGGGGGCAGGACACTGAAGCTTTCTTT	CASSPTWGQDTEAFF
NA	NA	TRBV6-2/TRBV6-3	TRBJ1-2	TGTGCCAGCAGCCTAGCCAGGGCGGGAGGCTACACCTTC	CASSLARAGGYTF
NA	NA	TRBV5-8	TRBJ1-1	TGTGCCAGCAGCATGACAGTCATGAACACTGAAGCTTTCTTT	CASSMTVMNTEAFF
TRBD2	NA	TRBV11-2	TRBJ2-3	TGTGCCAGCAGCTTAGATTTAGCGGGGGGGCTGTCCACAGATACGCAGTATTTT	CASSLDLAGGLSTDTQYF
NA	NA	TRBV9	TRBJ2-5	TGTGCCAGCAGCCCCCCCCGAGGAGGCCATGAGACCCAGTACTTC	CASSPPRGGHETQYF
TRBD1	NA	TRBV29-1	TRBJ2-3	TGCAGCGTTGAAGTCGGACAGGCGATCACAGATACGCAGTATTTT	CSVEVGQAITDTQYF
NA	NA	TRBV7-9	TRBJ1-1	TGTGCCAGCAGCTTAGGCGGAATGAACACTGAAGCTTTCTTT	CASSLGGMNTEAFF
TRBD1	NA	TRBV27	TRBJ2-1	TGTGCCAGCAGTTTAGACAGGGGAAATGAGCAGTTCTTC	CASSLDRGNEQFF
TRBD2	NA	TRBV6-1	TRBJ2-2	TGTGCCAGCAGTAAAGCCGGGACTAGCGGGAGCGGGGAGCTGTTTTTT	CASSKAGTSGSGELFF
TRBD1	NA	TRBV3-1/TRBV3-2	TRBJ1-1	TGTGCCAGCAGCCAGACAGGGGGAAAGACTGAAGCTTTCTTT	CASSQTGGKTEAFF
NA	NA	TRBV9	TRBJ2-7	TGTGCCAGCAGCGTAGAAACTAGAGGCGAGCAGTACTTC	CASSVETRGEQYF
NA	NA	TRBV6-5	TRBJ1-1	TGTGCCAGCAGTTACCTAGGACAGTTGAACACTGAAGCTTTCTTT	CASSYLGQLNTEAFF
NA	NA	TRBV28	TRBJ1-2	TGTGCCAGCAGTTTGGACAGAAACTATGGCTACACCTTC	CASSLDRNYGYTF
NA	NA	TRBV19	TRBJ1-2	TGTGCTAGTGGAAAGCCAGGGGTTGCTAACTATGGCTACACCTTC	CASGKPGVANYGYTF
NA	NA	TRBV24-1	TRBJ1-1	TGTGCCACCAGTGATCCGAACTCGAACACTGAAGCTTTCTTT	CATSDPNSNTEAFF
TRBD1	NA	TRBV14	TRBJ2-7	TGTGCCAGCAGCCAACCCGGGACAGCATTCTACGAGCAGTACTTC	CASSQPGTAFYEQYF